These 22 T cell receptor beta chains were all obtained from the same sample, sequenced in a study of blood T cell repertoires in COVID-19. Here immunoSEQ multiplex PCR was the method, and the copy in TCRdb shows in-frame clones only, minus some. The sample yields fewer than 450,000 clones, less than 95% seen once. Sequencing was done on a sample of PBMCs or T cells enriched from blood (not recorded which). These receptors originate from a young man who had recovered from COVID-19.

This clone was counted once. The J gene is TRBJ1-6, the V gene TRBV30; a weak D match, TRBD1 (6 bases). The V gene lost 3 bases and the J gene lost 7 bases, with 16 bases spanning the gap. This CDR3 region has 15 residues. Germline V gene lookup returns CDR1 GTSNPN and CDR2 SVGIG (reference sequence). The CDR3 loop is CAWSGMGRGNSPLHF. CDR3 coding DNA: TGTGCCTGGAGCGGTATGGGCAGGGGCAATTCACCCCTCCACTTT.

The genes are TRBV7-8 and TRBJ2-7, with D unresolved. Germline assignment: CDR1 SGHVS and CDR2 FQNEAQ. V was pared by 5 bases and J by 3 bases, with 14 bases between. This CDR3 has 14 amino acids. The CDR3: CASSGQVRVYEQYF. CDR3 in DNA: TGTGCCAGCAGCGGGCAGGTGAGAGTCTACGAGCAGTACTTC. Based on the CDR3 plus reference TRBV7-8 and TRBJ2-7, the full variable domain is GAGVSQSPRYKVAKRGQDVALRCDPISGHVSLFWYQQALGQGPEFLTYFQNEAQLDKSGLPSDRFFAERPEGSVSTLKIQRTQQEDSAVYLCASSGQVRVYEQYFGPGTRLTVT.

The chain employs TRBV14 and TRBJ1-2, with D uncertain. V lost 3 bases to trimming and J lost 9 bases, with 11 bases between them. Germline lookup yields CDR1 SGHDN and CDR2 FVKESK. This CDR3 spans 12 amino acids. Here the CDR3 DNA reads TGTGCCAGCAGCCACAACGAGGACTGCTACACCTTC. Amino acid sequence: CASSHNEDCYTF.

The gene calls are TRBV11-3 and TRBJ1-1; no definite D call. The CDR3 runs to 13 residues. Trimming took off 5 bases at V and 1 base at J, with 8 bases between the two ends. The V gene's germline CDR1 is SGHNT and CDR2 YENEEA. In DNA, the CDR3 is TGTGCCAGCAGCCCCCGCAGGAACACTGAAGCTTTCTTT. Translated, it gives CASSPRRNTEAFF.

This clone was seen only once. V and J are TRBV5-1 and TRBJ1-6, with 7 bases fitting TRBD1. Unmatched junction bases numbered 6, after V lost 2 bases and J lost 7 bases. Germline CDR1 reads SGHRS; CDR2 reads YFSETQ. The CDR3 extends over 15 amino acids. The CDR3 loop reads CASSFQGGPNSPLHF. CDR3 nucleotide sequence: TGCGCCAGCAGCTTCCAGGGGGGCCCGAATTCACCCCTCCACTTT.

V and J are TRBV6-5 and TRBJ2-1; tentatively, D is TRBD2 (6 bases). Germline V gene lookup returns CDR1 MNHEY and CDR2 SVGAGI. Trimming took 3 bases from V and 8 from J, leaving 14 bases between them. The CDR3 has 14 residues. The CDR3 spells CASSYGGRNDEQFF. Here the CDR3 DNA reads TGTGCCAGCAGTTATGGGGGGAGGAACGATGAGCAGTTCTTC.

V and J are TRBV27 and TRBJ1-2, with 9 bases matching TRBD1. The germline gives CDR1 MNHEY, CDR2 SMNVEV (reference sequence). The ends lost 3 bases at V and 8 bases at J; junction bases unmatched: 10. The CDR3 is 15 residues long. DNA for the CDR3: TGTGCCAGCAGTTTGTATGGGGGGACAGGGATCGGCTACACCTTC. Translation: CASSLYGGTGIGYTF.

The rearrangement joins TRBV19 to TRBJ2-1, with a possible D match to TRBD1 (5 bases). CDR1 and CDR2 from the germline V gene are LNHDA and SQIVND (reference sequence). The V end lost 3 bases, the J end lost 9 bases, and 15 bases lay between the germline ends. The CDR3 spans 14 residues. DNA of the CDR3: TGTGCCAGTAGTATCCGCCCAGGGATAGGTGAGCAGTTCTTC. Protein product: CASSIRPGIGEQFF.

This chain uses TRBV28 with TRBJ2-7; perhaps TRBD1 as D (5 bases). Germline CDR1 and CDR2: MDHEN and SYDVKM. This CDR3 region has 16 residues. V dropped 3 bases and J dropped 0 bases, with 15 bases sitting between them. CDR3 nucleotide sequence: TGTGCCAGCAGTTTCGCTTTGGACACCCTCTCCTACGAGCAGTACTTC. Amino acid sequence: CASSFALDTLSYEQYF. Using reference TRBV28 and TRBJ2-7 for the parts outside the CDR3, the full variable domain is DVKVTQSSRYLVKRTGEKVFLECVQDMDHENMFWYRQDPGLGLRLIYFSYDVKMKEKGDIPEGYSVSREKKERFSLILESASTNQTSMYLCASSFALDTLSYEQYFGPGTRLTVT.

The chain uses TRBV6-5 and TRBJ2-1; 9 positions match TRBD2. The CDR3 runs to 15 residues. V trimming: 2 bases; J trimming: 7 bases; junction bases outside the gene matches: 6. Germline values: CDR1 MNHEY, CDR2 SVGAGI. In DNA, the CDR3 is TGTGCCAGCAGTTACGATGCGGGAGGGGGGAATGAGCAGTTCTTC. It encodes CASSYDAGGGNEQFF.

The chain is built from TRBV9 and TRBJ1-1, with 8 nucleotides matching TRBD1. Germline-derived CDR1 and CDR2 are SGDLS and YYNGEE. Germline trimming cut 1 base from V and 3 bases from J; bases unmatched to any gene: 5. The CDR3 spans 15 residues. CDR3 DNA: TGTGCCAGCAGCGTATTTGACAGGGGAGACACTGAAGCTTTCTTT. This codes for CASSVFDRGDTEAFF.

The chain carries TRBV10-1 and TRBJ1-1; D perhaps matches TRBD1 (5 bases). This CDR3 region has 13 residues. Trimming cost V 4 bases and J 4 bases, with 10 bases left between them. The germline gives CDR1 WNHNN, CDR2 SYGVQD (reference sequence). The CDR3 loop reads CASSGGGGTEAFF. The CDR3 bases are TGCGCCAGCAGTGGTGGGGGGGGCACTGAAGCTTTCTTT.

The chain carries TRBV7-9 and TRBJ1-2; D not resolved. The V and J ends lost 0 bases and 2 bases respectively, with 7 bases between them. Germline V lookup: CDR1 SEHNR, CDR2 FQNEAQ (reference sequence). The CDR3 has 14 amino acids. CDR3 amino acids: CASSLAVLNYGYTF. The CDR3 DNA reads as TGTGCCAGCAGCTTAGCGGTCCTAAACTATGGCTACACCTTC.

Only one count was recorded for this clone. The chain links TRBV24-1 to TRBJ2-1; 7 nucleotides match TRBD2. The V and J ends lost 5 bases and 8 bases, in that order; junction bases with no gene match: 11. CDR3 size: 15 residues. Germline CDR1 reads KGHDR; CDR2 reads SFDVKD. CDR3 nucleotides: TGTGCCACCAGTGCCTCCAGCGGGAATATCGATGAGCAGTTCTTC. It encodes CATSASSGNIDEQFF.

The chain employs TRBV28 and TRBJ1-1; D might be TRBD1 (6 bases). Germline values: CDR1 MDHEN, CDR2 SYDVKM. This CDR3 is 14 amino acids long. Trimming left V 4 bases short and J 4 bases short, with 13 bases between. Here the CDR3 DNA reads TGTGCCAGCAGTTCAGGACAGCGGGGCACTGAAGCTTTCTTT. Translated, it gives CASSSGQRGTEAFF.

The J gene is TRBJ2-3, the V gene TRBV6-5; 9 positions match TRBD2. The CDR3 runs to 14 residues. In germline, CDR1 is MNHEY, CDR2 SVGAGI. J was trimmed by 1 base and V by 8 bases; bases with no gene match: 4. This CDR3 is CASAEREGTDTQYF. CDR3 DNA: TGTGCCAGCGCTGAGCGGGAGGGCACAGATACGCAGTATTTT.

This sequence joins TRBV13 and TRBJ1-2; no reliable D call. V was pared by 7 bases and J by 4 bases, with 13 bases between. CDR1 is PRHDT, CDR2 FYEKMQ, per germline (reference sequence). The CDR3 consists of 13 residues. CDR3 in DNA: TGTGCCAGCAAAATGTGGCAGTTCTATGGCTACACCTTC. Its protein is CASKMWQFYGYTF.

The chain carries TRBV5-1 and TRBJ2-2; D is possibly TRBD1 (6 bases). Trimming took off 6 bases at V and 5 bases at J, with 14 bases between the two ends. Germline CDR1 is SGHRS and CDR2 is YFSETQ. This CDR3 comprises 14 residues. CDR3 loop: CASTEARGTGELFF. The DNA of the CDR3 is TGCGCCAGCACCGAAGCCAGGGGTACCGGGGAGCTGTTTTTT.

The chain combines TRBV15 with TRBJ1-1, with a tentative D call TRBD1 (5 bases). This CDR3 is built from 15 residues. The V gene's germline CDR1 is LNHNV and CDR2 YYDKDF (reference sequence). V lost 0 bases and J 3 bases, leaving 11 bases between the germline ends. This chain's CDR3 is CATSRDGEGHTEAFF. DNA of the CDR3: TGTGCCACCAGCAGAGATGGGGAGGGGCACACTGAAGCTTTCTTT.

This clone was seen only a few times. The gene calls are TRBV7-2 and TRBJ1-1; the match to TRBD1 covers 7 bases. The germline V gene has CDR1 SGHTA and CDR2 FQGNSA. V gave up 5 bases and J gave up 5 bases; unmatched junction bases: 5. The CDR3 covers 13 residues. This CDR3 reads CASSLYRGTEAFF. The CDR3 nucleotides read TGTGCCAGCAGCCTCTACAGGGGTACTGAAGCTTTCTTT.

This chain links TRBV28 with TRBJ2-7, with a tentative D call TRBD1 (5 bases). This CDR3 has 16 residues. Trimming removed 4 bases from V and 0 bases from J, with 16 bases in between. Germline V CDR1 and CDR2: MDHEN, SYDVKM. Written as DNA, the CDR3 is TGTGCCAGCAGTTCCCTACAGGAAATAGGCTCCTACGAGCAGTACTTC. Its translation is CASSSLQEIGSYEQYF.

This chain joins TRBV4-1 and TRBJ2-1; TRBD2 matches 13 bases. The CDR3 totals 19 residues. Trimming took 5 bases from V and 8 from J; bases not matched to a gene: 18. CDR1 is MGHRA, CDR2 YSYEKL, per germline. Written as DNA, the CDR3 is TGCGCCAGCAGCTACCGACTAGCGGGGGGTGTACTGGTGGGCGATGAGCAGTTCTTC. The encoded protein is CASSYRLAGGVLVGDEQFF.